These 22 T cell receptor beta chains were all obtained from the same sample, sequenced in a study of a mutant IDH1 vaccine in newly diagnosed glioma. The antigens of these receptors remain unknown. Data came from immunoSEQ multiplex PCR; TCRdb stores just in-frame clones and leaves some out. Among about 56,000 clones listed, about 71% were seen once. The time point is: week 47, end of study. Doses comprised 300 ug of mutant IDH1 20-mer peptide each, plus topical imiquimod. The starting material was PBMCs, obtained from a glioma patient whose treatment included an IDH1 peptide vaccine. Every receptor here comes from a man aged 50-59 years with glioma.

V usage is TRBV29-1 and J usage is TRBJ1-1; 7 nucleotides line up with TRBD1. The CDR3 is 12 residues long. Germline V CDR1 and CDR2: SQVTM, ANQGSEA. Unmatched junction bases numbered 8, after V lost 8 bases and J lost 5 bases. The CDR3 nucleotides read TGCAGCATGCGACAGGGAGGAACTGAAGCTTTCTTT. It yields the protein CSMRQGGTEAFF.

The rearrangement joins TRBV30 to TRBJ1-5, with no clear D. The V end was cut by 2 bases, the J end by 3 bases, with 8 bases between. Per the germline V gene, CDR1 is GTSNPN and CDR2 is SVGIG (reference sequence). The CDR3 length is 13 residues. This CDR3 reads CAWSPDYNQPQHF. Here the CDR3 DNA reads TGTGCCTGGAGTCCGGACTACAATCAGCCCCAGCATTTT.

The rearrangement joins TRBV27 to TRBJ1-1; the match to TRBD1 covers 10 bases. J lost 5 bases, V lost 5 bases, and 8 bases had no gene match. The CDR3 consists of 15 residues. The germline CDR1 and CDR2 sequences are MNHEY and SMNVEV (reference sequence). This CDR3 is CASSRQGALGTEAFF. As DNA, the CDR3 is TGTGCCAGCAGTCGACAGGGGGCGCTGGGAACTGAAGCTTTCTTT.

The CDR3 loop reads CASSPSTGAGTEAFF. CDR3 bases: TGCGCCAGCAGCCCTTCGACAGGGGCGGGCACTGAAGCTTTCTTT. This chain uses TRBV4-1 with TRBJ1-1; TRBD1 matches 8 bases. The CDR3 spans 15 residues. Germline CDR1 reads MGHRA; CDR2 reads YSYEKL. Trimming at V came to 4 bases and at J to 4 bases, leaving 8 bases not matched to a gene.

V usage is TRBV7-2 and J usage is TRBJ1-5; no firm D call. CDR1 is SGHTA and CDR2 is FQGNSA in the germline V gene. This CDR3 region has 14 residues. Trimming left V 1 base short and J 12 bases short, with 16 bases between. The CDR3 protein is CASSLGRLRFVQHF. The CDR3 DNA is TGTGCCAGCAGCTTAGGCCGACTGCGGTTTGTCCAGCATTTT.

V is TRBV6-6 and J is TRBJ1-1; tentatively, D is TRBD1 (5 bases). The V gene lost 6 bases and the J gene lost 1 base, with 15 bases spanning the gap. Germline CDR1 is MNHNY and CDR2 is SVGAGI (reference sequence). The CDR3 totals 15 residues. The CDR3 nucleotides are TGTGCCAGCAGGCGGGACGCCCGAACGAACACTGAAGCTTTCTTT. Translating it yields CASRRDARTNTEAFF.

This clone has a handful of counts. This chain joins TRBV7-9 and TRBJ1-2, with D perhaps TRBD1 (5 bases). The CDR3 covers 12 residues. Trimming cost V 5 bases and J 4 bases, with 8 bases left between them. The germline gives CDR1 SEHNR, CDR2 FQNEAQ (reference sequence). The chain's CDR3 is CASSPGTYGYTF. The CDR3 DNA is TGTGCCAGCAGCCCAGGGACCTATGGCTACACCTTC.

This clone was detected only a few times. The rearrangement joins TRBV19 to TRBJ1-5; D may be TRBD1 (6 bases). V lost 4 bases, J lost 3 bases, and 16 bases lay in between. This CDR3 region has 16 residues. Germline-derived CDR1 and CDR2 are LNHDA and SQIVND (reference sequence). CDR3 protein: CASSTGVLLPNQPQHF. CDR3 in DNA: TGTGCCAGTAGTACAGGGGTGTTACTCCCCAATCAGCCCCAGCATTTT.

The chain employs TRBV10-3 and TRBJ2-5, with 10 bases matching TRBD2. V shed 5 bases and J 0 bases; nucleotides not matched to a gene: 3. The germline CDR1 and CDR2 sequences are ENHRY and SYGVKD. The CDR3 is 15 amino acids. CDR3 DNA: TGTGCCATCAGTCTTAGCGGGGGGCACCAAGAGACCCAGTACTTC. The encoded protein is CAISLSGGHQETQYF.

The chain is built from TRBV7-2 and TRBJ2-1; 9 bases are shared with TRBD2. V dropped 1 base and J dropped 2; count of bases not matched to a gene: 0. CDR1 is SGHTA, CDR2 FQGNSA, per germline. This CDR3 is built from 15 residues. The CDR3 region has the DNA TGTGCCAGCAGCTTAGGCGGGGGGGCCTACAATGAGCAGTTCTTC. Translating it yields CASSLGGGAYNEQFF.

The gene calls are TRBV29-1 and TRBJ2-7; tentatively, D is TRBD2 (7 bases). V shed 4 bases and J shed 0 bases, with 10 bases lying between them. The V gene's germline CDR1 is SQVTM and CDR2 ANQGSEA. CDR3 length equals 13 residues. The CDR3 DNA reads TGCAGCGTTGGGGGGGGGCTCTCCTACGAGCAGTACTTC. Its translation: CSVGGGLSYEQYF.

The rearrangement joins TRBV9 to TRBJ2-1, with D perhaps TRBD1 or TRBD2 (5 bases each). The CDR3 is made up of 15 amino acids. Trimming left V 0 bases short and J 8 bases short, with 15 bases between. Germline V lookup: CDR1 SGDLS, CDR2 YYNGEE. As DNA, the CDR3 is TGTGCCAGCAGCGTAGACAGCACCCTGGGGGATGAGCAGTTCTTC. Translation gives CASSVDSTLGDEQFF.

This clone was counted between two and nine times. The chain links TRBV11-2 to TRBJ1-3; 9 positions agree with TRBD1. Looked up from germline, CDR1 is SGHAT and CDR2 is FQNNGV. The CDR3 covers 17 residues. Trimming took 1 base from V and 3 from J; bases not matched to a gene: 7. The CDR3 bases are TGTGCCAGCAGCTTAGGGGACAGGGCCTTCGGTGGAAACACCATATATTTT. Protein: CASSLGDRAFGGNTIYF.

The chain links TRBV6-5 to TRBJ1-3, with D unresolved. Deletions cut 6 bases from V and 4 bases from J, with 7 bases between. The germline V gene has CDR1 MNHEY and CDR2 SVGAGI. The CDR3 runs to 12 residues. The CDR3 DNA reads TGTGCCAGCAGGGGCCCGGGAAACACCATATATTTT. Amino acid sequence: CASRGPGNTIYF.

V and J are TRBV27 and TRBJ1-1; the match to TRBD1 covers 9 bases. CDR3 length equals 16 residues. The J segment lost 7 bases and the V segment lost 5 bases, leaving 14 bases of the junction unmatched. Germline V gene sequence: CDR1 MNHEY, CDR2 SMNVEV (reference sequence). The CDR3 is CASSPRDRARLGEAFF. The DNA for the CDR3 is TGTGCCAGCAGTCCTAGGGACAGGGCTCGGTTGGGTGAAGCTTTCTTT.

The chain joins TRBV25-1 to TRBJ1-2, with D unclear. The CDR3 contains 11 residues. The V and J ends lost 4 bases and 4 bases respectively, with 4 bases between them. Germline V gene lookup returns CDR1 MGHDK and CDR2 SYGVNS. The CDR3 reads CASSGSYGYTF. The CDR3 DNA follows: TGTGCCAGCAGTGGGTCCTATGGCTACACCTTC.

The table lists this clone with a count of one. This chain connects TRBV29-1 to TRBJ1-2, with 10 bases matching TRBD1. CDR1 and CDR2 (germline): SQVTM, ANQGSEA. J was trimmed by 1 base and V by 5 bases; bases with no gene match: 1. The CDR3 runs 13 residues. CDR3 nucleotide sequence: TGCAGCGTTCGGGACAGGGGTAACTATGGCTACACCTTC. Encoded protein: CSVRDRGNYGYTF.

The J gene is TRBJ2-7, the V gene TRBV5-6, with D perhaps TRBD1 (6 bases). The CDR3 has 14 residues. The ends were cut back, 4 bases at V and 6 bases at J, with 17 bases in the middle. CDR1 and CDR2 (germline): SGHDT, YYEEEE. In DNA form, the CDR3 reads TGTGCCAGCAGCGAGGGACATCTAAAAGGCGAGCAGTACTTC. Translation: CASSEGHLKGEQYF.

CDR3 in amino acids: CASSSDLSLQETQYF. Here the CDR3 DNA reads TGTGCCAGCAGTTCGGACCTTTCCCTGCAAGAGACCCAGTACTTC. The rearrangement uses TRBV28 and TRBJ2-5; D gene unclear. Germline V gene data show CDR1 as MDHEN and CDR2 as SYDVKM. The CDR3 length is 15 residues. Trimming removed 4 bases from V and 2 bases from J, with 14 bases in between.

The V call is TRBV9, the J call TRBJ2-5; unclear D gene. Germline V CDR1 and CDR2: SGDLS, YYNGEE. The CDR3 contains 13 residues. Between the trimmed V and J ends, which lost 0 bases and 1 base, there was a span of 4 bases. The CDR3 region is CASSVGPQETQYF. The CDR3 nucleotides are TGTGCCAGCAGCGTAGGCCCCCAAGAGACCCAGTACTTC.

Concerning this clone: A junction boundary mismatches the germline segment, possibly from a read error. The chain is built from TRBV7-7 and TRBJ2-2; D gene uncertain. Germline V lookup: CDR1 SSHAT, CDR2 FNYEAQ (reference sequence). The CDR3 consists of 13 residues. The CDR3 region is CASSLGNTGELFF. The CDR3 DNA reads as TGTGCTAGCAGCCTCGGAAACACCGGGGAGCTGTTTTTT.

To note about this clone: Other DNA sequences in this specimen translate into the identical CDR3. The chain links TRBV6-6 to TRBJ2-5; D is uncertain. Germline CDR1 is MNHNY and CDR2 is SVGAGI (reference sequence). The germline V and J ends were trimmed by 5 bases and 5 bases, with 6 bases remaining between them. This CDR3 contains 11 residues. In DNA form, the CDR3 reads TGTGCCAGCAGTCCCCAGGAGACCCAGTACTTC. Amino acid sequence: CASSPQETQYF.